Listed below are T cell receptor beta chains from one sample, sequenced in a study of T cell responses to AZD1222 COVID-19 vaccine. Assay: immunoSEQ multiplex PCR; the TCRdb copy retains only in-frame clones and omits some. The sample records about 110,000 clones, about 85% being singletons. This specimen consisted of peripheral blood, obtained 28 days after the second AZD1222 dose. All receptors derive from an adult who received the AZD1222 COVID-19 vaccine. CDR3s include the opening cysteine and the closing phenylalanine or tryptophan. A D gene is named only where the DNA matches it firmly. Expanded clones are given a class, and other clones once, few, many or no size at all.

v_call: TRBV7-3; clone_size: .; j_call: TRBJ2-7; d_call: .; cdr3_nt: TGTGCCAGCAGCTCGACCGGGACCAGCCTATACGAGCAGTACTTC; cdr3_aa: CASSSTGTSLYEQYF
v_call: TRBV7-2; clone_size: .; j_call: TRBJ2-5; d_call: .; cdr3_nt: TGTGCCAGCAGCATCAGCACCCGAGCGACCCAGTACTTC; cdr3_aa: CASSISTRATQYF
v_call: TRBV10-3; clone_size: .; j_call: TRBJ2-3; d_call: TRBD1; cdr3_nt: TGTGCCATCAGTGAGTCGATAGGGACAGGGGCCACAGATACGCAGTATTTT; cdr3_aa: CAISESIGTGATDTQYF
v_call: TRBV7-6; clone_size: few; j_call: TRBJ2-1; d_call: .; cdr3_nt: TGTGCCAGCAGCAAAGAGGCCGGGGTCTCCTACAATGAGCAGTTCTTC; cdr3_aa: CASSKEAGVSYNEQFF
v_call: TRBV5-6; clone_size: .; j_call: TRBJ2-7; d_call: .; cdr3_nt: TGTGCCAGCAGGAAGCAGGGTGCAGGCTACGAGCAGTACTTC; cdr3_aa: CASRKQGAGYEQYF
v_call: TRBV10-3; clone_size: .; j_call: TRBJ1-1; d_call: .; cdr3_nt: TGTGCCATCAGTGATGGGGGGGCGATTGAAGCTTTCTTT; cdr3_aa: CAISDGGAIEAFF
v_call: TRBV5-4; clone_size: once; j_call: TRBJ1-2; d_call: .; cdr3_nt: TGTGCCAGCAGCTTGACGGGGGCTTGGGGCTACACCTTC; cdr3_aa: CASSLTGAWGYTF
v_call: TRBV18; clone_size: .; j_call: TRBJ2-5; d_call: .; cdr3_nt: TGTGCCAGCTCACCACTGGGGGGGACCCAGTACTTC; cdr3_aa: CASSPLGGTQYF
v_call: TRBV7-6; clone_size: once; j_call: TRBJ2-7; d_call: TRBD2; cdr3_nt: TGTGCCAGCAGCTTAATGGCGACTAGCGGGAGGAAGGAGCAGTACTTC; cdr3_aa: CASSLMATSGRKEQYF
v_call: TRBV7-9; clone_size: .; j_call: TRBJ1-3; d_call: .; cdr3_nt: TGTGCCAGCAGCTTCACTGGAAACACCATATATTTT; cdr3_aa: CASSFTGNTIYF
v_call: TRBV5-6; clone_size: .; j_call: TRBJ2-1; d_call: .; cdr3_nt: TGTGCCAGCAGCTTCCAGGGGGAGGGCTCCTACAATGAGCAGTTCTTC; cdr3_aa: CASSFQGEGSYNEQFF
v_call: TRBV4-1; clone_size: .; j_call: TRBJ1-2; d_call: TRBD1; cdr3_nt: TGCGCCAGCAGCCAACCGGACAGGGCAAACTATGGCTACACCTTC; cdr3_aa: CASSQPDRANYGYTF
v_call: TRBV27; clone_size: .; j_call: TRBJ1-2; d_call: TRBD1; cdr3_nt: TGTGCCAGCAGCCTTAGGTTGGGACAGGGTAGTTATGGCTACACCTTC; cdr3_aa: CASSLRLGQGSYGYTF
v_call: TRBV30; clone_size: .; j_call: TRBJ2-1; d_call: TRBD2; cdr3_nt: TGTGCCTGGACCCCGCCGGGACTAGCGGGACCCGATTCCTACAATGAGCAGTTCTTC; cdr3_aa: CAWTPPGLAGPDSYNEQFF
v_call: TRBV5-1; clone_size: .; j_call: TRBJ1-5; d_call: .; cdr3_nt: TGCGCCAGCAGCTTCGGACAGCTCGGAAGCAATCAGCCCCAGCATTTT; cdr3_aa: CASSFGQLGSNQPQHF
v_call: TRBV30; clone_size: .; j_call: TRBJ1-6; d_call: .; cdr3_nt: TGTGCCTGCTCGGGGGGCAATTCACCCCTCCACTTT; cdr3_aa: CACSGGNSPLHF
v_call: TRBV4-1; clone_size: .; j_call: TRBJ1-2; d_call: .; cdr3_nt: TGCGCCGCAGGGTGGCCTTCTCTCGCAGCTAACTATGGCTACACCTTC; cdr3_aa: CAAGWPSLAANYGYTF
v_call: TRBV13; clone_size: .; j_call: TRBJ2-1; d_call: TRBD2; cdr3_nt: TGTGCCAGCATCCTTGGGGGAGGGCGCAATGAGCAGTTCTTC; cdr3_aa: CASILGGGRNEQFF
v_call: TRBV7-9; clone_size: few; j_call: TRBJ1-1; d_call: .; cdr3_nt: TGTGCCAGCAGCTTAGCAAACGGTAACACTGAAGCTTTCTTT; cdr3_aa: CASSLANGNTEAFF
v_call: TRBV28; clone_size: .; j_call: TRBJ1-5; d_call: .; cdr3_nt: TGTGCCAGCAGACTTGGGGCAGGGCGGGTTAGCAATCAGCCCCAGCATTTT; cdr3_aa: CASRLGAGRVSNQPQHF
v_call: TRBV7-2; clone_size: .; j_call: TRBJ2-3; d_call: TRBD2; cdr3_nt: TGTGCCAGCAGCCTCGGGACTAGTGTCGCAGATACGCAGTATTTT; cdr3_aa: CASSLGTSVADTQYF
v_call: TRBV28; clone_size: .; j_call: TRBJ2-7; d_call: TRBD2; cdr3_nt: TGTGCCAGCAATACAATAGCGGGCCTCTCCTACGAGCAGTACTTC; cdr3_aa: CASNTIAGLSYEQYF
v_call: TRBV6-5; clone_size: .; j_call: TRBJ2-1; d_call: .; cdr3_nt: TGTGCCAGCAGTTACTCGCCTGGGGGCAATGAGCAGTTCTTC; cdr3_aa: CASSYSPGGNEQFF
v_call: TRBV18; clone_size: .; j_call: TRBJ1-1; d_call: .; cdr3_nt: TGTGCCAGCTCACCTAACAGGGACACTGAAGCTTTCTTT; cdr3_aa: CASSPNRDTEAFF
v_call: TRBV10-3; clone_size: .; j_call: TRBJ1-2; d_call: TRBD1; cdr3_nt: TGTGCCATCAGGGGACAGGCGAATAACTATGGCTACACCTTC; cdr3_aa: CAIRGQANNYGYTF
v_call: TRBV6-4; clone_size: .; j_call: TRBJ1-2; d_call: .; cdr3_nt: TGTGCCAGCAGTGACGTATGGGGAAACAATGGCTACACCTTC; cdr3_aa: CASSDVWGNNGYTF
v_call: TRBV14; clone_size: .; j_call: TRBJ1-2; d_call: .; cdr3_nt: TGTGCCAGCAGCCAAGGGGATAGTACGGTTTATGGCTACACCTTC; cdr3_aa: CASSQGDSTVYGYTF
v_call: TRBV19; clone_size: .; j_call: TRBJ1-1; d_call: .; cdr3_nt: TGTGCCAGTAGTATGTCCCGGGACGGGTACACTGAAGCTTTCTTT; cdr3_aa: CASSMSRDGYTEAFF
v_call: TRBV6-4; clone_size: .; j_call: TRBJ1-6; d_call: .; cdr3_nt: TGTGCCAGCAGTGGGGGATCCAGCTATAATTCACCCCTCCACTTT; cdr3_aa: CASSGGSSYNSPLHF
v_call: TRBV4-1; clone_size: .; j_call: TRBJ2-1; d_call: .; cdr3_nt: TGCGCCAGCAGCCAAGTGGGGCACAGTTACAATGAGCAGTTCTTC; cdr3_aa: CASSQVGHSYNEQFF